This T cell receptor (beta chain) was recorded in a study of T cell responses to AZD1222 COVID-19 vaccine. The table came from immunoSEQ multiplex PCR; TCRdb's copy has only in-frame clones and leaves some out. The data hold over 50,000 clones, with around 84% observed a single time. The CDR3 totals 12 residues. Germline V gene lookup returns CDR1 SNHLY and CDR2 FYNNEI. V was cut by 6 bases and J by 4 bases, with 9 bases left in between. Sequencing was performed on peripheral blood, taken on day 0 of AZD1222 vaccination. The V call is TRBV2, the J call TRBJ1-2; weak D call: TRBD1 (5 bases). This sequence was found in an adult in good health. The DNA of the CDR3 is TGTGCCAGCAGGGGACCAGCCTATGGCTACACCTTC. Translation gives CASRGPAYGYTF. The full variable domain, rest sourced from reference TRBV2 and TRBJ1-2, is EPEVTQTPSHQVTQMGQEVILRCVPISNHLYFYWYRQILGQKVEFLVSFYNNEISEKSEIFDDQFSVERPDGSNFTLKIRSTKLEDSAMYFCASRGPAYGYTFGSGTRLTVV.